This is a list of T cell receptor beta chains from one sample in a study of patients and donors after allogeneic stem cell transplantation. TCRdb re-analysed the RT-PCR reads in MiXCR, keeping a single row per CDR3 protein. The sample contains 95,000 to 120,000 distinct CDR3 sequences, around 35% of which appear only once. The specimen was blood, either unsorted or a sorted T cell fraction (not recorded which). The receptors were gathered from a human donor who was either an allogeneic HSCT recipient or a stem cell or donor lymphocyte infusion donor (not recorded which). It is not recorded whose cells these are; they may come from a transplant donor. CDR3s include the opening cysteine and the closing phenylalanine or tryptophan. The D gene is left open where the match is weak. Some rows have no size entry. The others give once, few or many, or a class for an expanded clone.

clone_size	v_call	d_call	j_call	cdr3_nt	cdr3_aa
few	TRBV30	NA	TRBJ1-4	TGTGCCTGGAGTGTAGGTCTGGGCGGGGGAAAACTGTTTTTT	CAWSVGLGGGKLFF
few	TRBV5-5	TRBD1	TRBJ1-2	TGTGCCAGCAGCGCCGAGGGACAGCCATATGGCTACACCTTC	CASSAEGQPYGYTF
once	TRBV20-1	TRBD1	TRBJ2-3	TGCAGTGCCCGACTTGGGCAGGGGGCGCGTACGCAGTATTTT	CSARLGQGARTQYF
NA	TRBV18	NA	TRBJ1-2	TGTGCCAGCTCTCTTACGCCGGACTATGGCTACACCTTC	CASSLTPDYGYTF
few	TRBV6-7	NA	TRBJ1-4	TGTGCCAGCAGTTACCCAACCGCGGGGAGGAGAAATGAAAAACTGTTTTTT	CASSYPTAGRRNEKLFF
NA	TRBV7-2	NA	TRBJ2-7	TGTGCCAGCAGTATAGAGGTTTTATACGAGCAGTACTTC	CASSIEVLYEQYF
NA	TRBV12-3/TRBV12-4	TRBD2	TRBJ2-1	TGTGCCAGCACCCTAGCGGGAGTGGGGGGGAATGAGCAGTTCTTC	CASTLAGVGGNEQFF
few	TRBV12-3/TRBV12-4	TRBD1	TRBJ1-4	TGTGCCAGCAGTAGGGACAGGGGAAAACTGTTTTTT	CASSRDRGKLFF
NA	TRBV24-1	NA	TRBJ2-6	TGTGCCACCAGGGGACCGGACAGCTCTGGGGCCAACGTCCTGACTTTC	CATRGPDSSGANVLTF
once	TRBV20-1	NA	TRBJ2-7	TGCAGTGCTAGAGATAGAACAGGGACCTACGAGCAGTACTTC	CSARDRTGTYEQYF
few	TRBV6-2/TRBV6-3	NA	TRBJ2-7	TGTGCCAGCAGTTACACGGGATTCGACAACTACGAGCAGTACTTC	CASSYTGFDNYEQYF
few	TRBV5-6	TRBD2	TRBJ2-3	TGTGCCAGCAGCACCTGGGAGGGCCCCGATACGCAGTATTTT	CASSTWEGPDTQYF
NA	TRBV12-3/TRBV12-4	NA	TRBJ1-2	TGTGCCAGCAGTCTTCTTGGGACCCGGCGCTATGGCTACACCTTC	CASSLLGTRRYGYTF
few	TRBV20-1	NA	TRBJ1-1	TGCAGTGCTAGCTTTACAGGTTCCCAAGAAGCTTTCTTT	CSASFTGSQEAFF
once	TRBV5-1	TRBD1	TRBJ1-2	TGCGCCAGCAGCTTCCAAGACAGGGGGACGATTCTAGGAGGCTACACCTTC	CASSFQDRGTILGGYTF
few	TRBV12-3/TRBV12-4	NA	TRBJ1-4	TGTGCCAGCAGTTCGGTTGGGAGTGAAAAACTGTTTTTT	CASSSVGSEKLFF
NA	TRBV11-2	NA	TRBJ2-1	TGTGCCAGCAGCTCCCGCACTAGCAGCTACAATGAGCAGTTCTTC	CASSSRTSSYNEQFF
NA	TRBV20-1	NA	TRBJ2-1	TGCAGTGCTAGTGTACAGTGGTGGAATGAGCAGTTCTTC	CSASVQWWNEQFF
few	TRBV20-1	NA	TRBJ2-3	TGCAGTGCCCCAACCGGGGCAGGGAGTAAAGATACGCAGTATTTT	CSAPTGAGSKDTQYF
NA	TRBV6-5	NA	TRBJ1-2	TGTGCCAGCAGTTACTCGATGGCAGAAAACTATGGCTACACCTTC	CASSYSMAENYGYTF
NA	TRBV29-1	NA	TRBJ1-4	TGCAGCGTTGTATGGCAGGATGAAAAACTGTTTTTT	CSVVWQDEKLFF
few	TRBV6-1	TRBD1	TRBJ1-2	TGTGCCAGCAGACCCCGACAGGGCCACTATGGCTACACCTTC	CASRPRQGHYGYTF
NA	TRBV15	NA	TRBJ1-2	TGTGCCACCAGCAGAGGGGTTAACTATGGCTACACCTTC	CATSRGVNYGYTF
few	TRBV6-5	NA	TRBJ1-5	TGTGCCAGCTCTAACGGGTTAAATCAGCCCCAGCATTTT	CASSNGLNQPQHF
NA	TRBV29-1	NA	TRBJ1-3	TGCAGCGGGGGCGTCGGAAACACCATATATTTT	CSGGVGNTIYF
NA	TRBV4-2	NA	TRBJ2-7	TGTGCCAGCAGCCAAGCCCCGGGAGAAATGCGCGAGCAGTACTTC	CASSQAPGEMREQYF
NA	TRBV7-9	NA	TRBJ1-2	TGTGCCAGCAGCTTGGGAGGAGGCCTCTATGGCTACACCTTC	CASSLGGGLYGYTF
few	TRBV5-1	NA	TRBJ2-7	TGCGCCAGCAGCTTTAAGGGCTCCTACGAGCAGTACTTC	CASSFKGSYEQYF
NA	TRBV29-1	NA	TRBJ2-7	TGCAGCATCCAGGGGTCCTCCTACGAGCAGTACTTC	CSIQGSSYEQYF
NA	TRBV10-3	NA	TRBJ2-7	TGTGCCATCAGTGACCCCACTACGAGCTCCTACGAGCAGTACTTC	CAISDPTTSSYEQYF
few	TRBV4-2	NA	TRBJ1-1	TGTGCCAGCAGCCAAAGACAGGAAGCCATCACTGAAGCTTTCTTT	CASSQRQEAITEAFF
NA	TRBV12-3/TRBV12-4	TRBD1	TRBJ1-1	TGTGCCAGCAGTTTTGGGACAGGGGTGAAGACTGAAGCTTTCTTT	CASSFGTGVKTEAFF
NA	TRBV7-2	NA	TRBJ2-1	TGTGCCAGCAGCCCCCGACTAGGGCCGTACAATGAGCAGTTCTTC	CASSPRLGPYNEQFF
NA	TRBV20-1	NA	TRBJ2-2	TGCAGTGCTAGACGAGCGGAGCACACCGGGGAGCTGTTTTTT	CSARRAEHTGELFF
few	TRBV27	NA	TRBJ1-4	TGTGCCAGCAGTTCCTCCTGGGGGCAAACGATGGGTGAAAAACTGTTTTTT	CASSSSWGQTMGEKLFF
NA	TRBV6-2/TRBV6-3	TRBD2	TRBJ2-1	TGTGCCAGCAGTCGCCCTAGCGGGAGGAATGAGCAGTTCTTC	CASSRPSGRNEQFF
few	TRBV12-3/TRBV12-4	NA	TRBJ1-6	TGTGCCAGCAGTTTAGACGGCAGGCGGTATAATTCACCCCTCCACTTT	CASSLDGRRYNSPLHF
few	TRBV7-9	NA	TRBJ2-2	TGTGCCAGCAGCACGGACATTCTCGCGAACACCGGGGAGCTGTTTTTT	CASSTDILANTGELFF
NA	TRBV27	NA	TRBJ2-7	TGTGCCAGCAGCAAGTGGAGGGAACCCTACGAGCAGTACTTC	CASSKWREPYEQYF
NA	TRBV27	TRBD2	TRBJ2-5	TGTGCCAGCAGTTTCACTAGCGAATTACAAGAGACCCAGTACTTC	CASSFTSELQETQYF
NA	TRBV13	NA	TRBJ2-1	TGTGCCAGCATCTCGCGAGGCAATGAGCAGTTCTTC	CASISRGNEQFF